Below, one TCR beta chain is given with its context. Amplification of TCR beta CDR3 regions used RNA transcripts. An initial RT-PCR round employing HTBI primers preceded a second-round multiplex PCR. One entry per CDR3 protein, called by TCRdb with MiXCR from the multiplex PCR reads. This table holds 150,000 or so distinct CDR3 sequences, 39% found once. Trimming took off 6 bases at V and 5 bases at J, with 13 bases between the two ends. Germline CDR1 is MRHNA and CDR2 is SNTAGT. CDR3 length: 13 residues. This sample is drawn from a study of Graves' ophthalmopathy and Graves' hyperthyroidism. Study-level background: Peripheral blood sampling preceded any treatment and occurred at initial diagnosis.

The source of this sequence is a young man with Graves' ophthalmopathy. The chain combines TRBV6-4 with TRBJ2-5; D could derive from TRBD1 or TRBD2 (5 bases each). Sequenced material: peripheral blood. Written as DNA, the CDR3 is TGTGCCAGCAGCCCATGGGGGTGGGAGACCCAGTACTTC. Translation: CASSPWGWETQYF.